This TCR beta chain was recovered during a study of T cells in Graves' hyperthyroidism and ophthalmopathy. Germline V gene data show CDR1 as SQVTM and CDR2 as ANQGSEA. This CDR3 has 11 residues. The ends were cut back, 8 bases at V and 4 bases at J, with 12 bases in the middle. The CDR3 regions of TCR beta were amplified from RNA transcripts. The HTBI set primed first-round TCR CDR3 RT-PCR. TCRdb redid the calling of the multiplex PCR reads with MiXCR, one entry per CDR3 protein. The repertoire consists of 600,000 to 900,000 distinct CDR3 sequences, with roughly 15% occurring once and the leading ten covering around 8.1%. Fresh 10 ml peripheral blood yielded PBMCs.

Sequencing was carried out using blood. This clonotype was obtained from a man younger than 30 with Graves' hyperthyroidism. This chain links TRBV29-1 with TRBJ2-7; D might be TRBD1 (5 bases). The CDR3 sequence is CSSIQGYEQYF. The CDR3 DNA is TGCAGCTCAATCCAGGGTTACGAGCAGTACTTC.